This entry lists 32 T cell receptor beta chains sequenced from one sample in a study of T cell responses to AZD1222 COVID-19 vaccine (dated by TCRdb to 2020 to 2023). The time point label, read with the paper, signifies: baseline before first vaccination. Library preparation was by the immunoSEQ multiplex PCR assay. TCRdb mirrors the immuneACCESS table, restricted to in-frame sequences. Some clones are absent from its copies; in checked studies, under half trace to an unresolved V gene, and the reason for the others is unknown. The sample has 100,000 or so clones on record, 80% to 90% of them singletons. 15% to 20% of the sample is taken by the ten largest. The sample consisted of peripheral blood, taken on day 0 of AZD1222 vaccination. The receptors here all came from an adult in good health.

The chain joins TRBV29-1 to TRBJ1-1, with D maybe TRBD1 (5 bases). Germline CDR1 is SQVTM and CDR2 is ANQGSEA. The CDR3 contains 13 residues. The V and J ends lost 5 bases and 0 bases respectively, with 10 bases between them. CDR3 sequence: CSVWTQLNTEAFF. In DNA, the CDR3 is TGCAGCGTTTGGACACAATTGAACACTGAAGCTTTCTTT. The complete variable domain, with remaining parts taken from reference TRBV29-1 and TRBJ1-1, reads SAVISQKPSRDICQRGTSLTIQCQVDSQVTMMFWYRQQPGQSLTLIATANQGSEATYESGFVIDKFPISRPNLTFSTLTVSNMSPEDSSIYLCSVWTQLNTEAFFGQGTRLTVV.

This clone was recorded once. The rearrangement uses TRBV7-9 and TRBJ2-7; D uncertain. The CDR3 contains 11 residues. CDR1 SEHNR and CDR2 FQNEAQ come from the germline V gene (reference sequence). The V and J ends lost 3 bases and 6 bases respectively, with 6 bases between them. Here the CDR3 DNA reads TGTGCCAGCAGCTTTCCAGGCGAGCAGTACTTC. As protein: CASSFPGEQYF. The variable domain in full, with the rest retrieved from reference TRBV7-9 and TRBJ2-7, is DTGVSQNPRHKITKRGQNVTFRCDPISEHNRLYWYRQTLGQGPEFLTYFQNEAQLEKSRLLSDRFSAERPKGSFSTLEIQRTEQGDSAMYLCASSFPGEQYFGPGTRLTVT.

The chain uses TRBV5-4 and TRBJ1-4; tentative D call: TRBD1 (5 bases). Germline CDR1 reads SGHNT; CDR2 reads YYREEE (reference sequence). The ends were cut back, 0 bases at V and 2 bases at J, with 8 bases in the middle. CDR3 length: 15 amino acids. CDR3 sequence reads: CASSLAGGTNEKLFF. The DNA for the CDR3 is TGTGCCAGCAGCTTGGCCGGGGGTACTAATGAAAAACTGTTTTTT.

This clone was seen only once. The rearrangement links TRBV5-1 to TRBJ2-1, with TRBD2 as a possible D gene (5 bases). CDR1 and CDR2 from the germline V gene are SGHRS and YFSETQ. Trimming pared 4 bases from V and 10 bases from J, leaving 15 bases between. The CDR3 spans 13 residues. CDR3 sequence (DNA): TGCGCCAGCAGCCTAGGGCCCGGGGAGGAGCAGTTCTTC. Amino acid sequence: CASSLGPGEEQFF.

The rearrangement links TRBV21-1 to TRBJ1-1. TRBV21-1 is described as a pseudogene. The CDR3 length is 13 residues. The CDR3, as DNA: TGTGCCAGCAGCAAAGAACCGGGACTAGTGGCTTTCTTT. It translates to CASSKEPGLVAFF.

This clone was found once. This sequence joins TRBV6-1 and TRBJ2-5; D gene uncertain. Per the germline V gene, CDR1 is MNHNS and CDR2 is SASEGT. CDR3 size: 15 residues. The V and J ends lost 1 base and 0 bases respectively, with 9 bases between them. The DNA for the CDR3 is TGTGCCAGCAGTGAAGTAGTCTCGTACCAAGAGACCCAGTACTTC. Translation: CASSEVVSYQETQYF.

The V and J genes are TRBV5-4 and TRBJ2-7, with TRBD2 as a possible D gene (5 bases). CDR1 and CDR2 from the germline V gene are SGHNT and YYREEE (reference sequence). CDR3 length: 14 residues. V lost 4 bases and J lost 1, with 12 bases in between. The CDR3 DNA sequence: TGTGCCAGCAGCCTGGACTCCCAATCCTACGAGCAGTACTTC. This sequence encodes CASSLDSQSYEQYF.

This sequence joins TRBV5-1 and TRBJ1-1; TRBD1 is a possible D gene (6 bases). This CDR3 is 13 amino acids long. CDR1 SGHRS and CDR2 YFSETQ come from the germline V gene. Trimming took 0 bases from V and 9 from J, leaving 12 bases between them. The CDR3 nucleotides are TGCGCCAGCAGCTTGGCGACAGGATATCAAGCTTTCTTT. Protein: CASSLATGYQAFF.

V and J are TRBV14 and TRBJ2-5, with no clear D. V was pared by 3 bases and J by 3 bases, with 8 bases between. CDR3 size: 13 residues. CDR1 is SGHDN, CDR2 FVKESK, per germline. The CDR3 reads CASSQELEETQYF. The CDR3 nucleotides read TGTGCCAGCAGCCAGGAGCTAGAAGAGACCCAGTACTTC. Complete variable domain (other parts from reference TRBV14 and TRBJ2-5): EAGVTQFPSHSVIEKGQTVTLRCDPISGHDNLYWYRRVMGKEIKFLLHFVKESKQDESGMPNNRFLAERTGGTYSTLKVQPAELEDSGVYFCASSQELEETQYFGPGTRLLVL.

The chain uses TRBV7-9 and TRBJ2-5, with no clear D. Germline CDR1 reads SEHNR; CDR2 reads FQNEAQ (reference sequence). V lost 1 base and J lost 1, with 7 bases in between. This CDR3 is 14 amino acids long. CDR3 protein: CASSLESSQETQYF. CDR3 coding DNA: TGTGCCAGCAGCTTAGAGAGCAGCCAAGAGACCCAGTACTTC.

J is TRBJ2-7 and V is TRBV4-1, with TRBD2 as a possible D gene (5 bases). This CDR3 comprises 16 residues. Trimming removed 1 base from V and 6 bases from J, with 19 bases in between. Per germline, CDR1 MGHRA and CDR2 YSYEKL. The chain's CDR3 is CASSQGGSLPSTEQYF. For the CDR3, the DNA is TGCGCCAGCAGCCAAGGAGGGTCTCTACCTTCAACCGAGCAGTACTTC.

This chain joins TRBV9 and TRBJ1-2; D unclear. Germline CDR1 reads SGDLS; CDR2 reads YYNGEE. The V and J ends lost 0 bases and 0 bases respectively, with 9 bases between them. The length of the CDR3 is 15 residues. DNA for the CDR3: TGTGCCAGCAGCGTAGCTTATGGTGCTAACTATGGCTACACCTTC. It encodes CASSVAYGANYGYTF. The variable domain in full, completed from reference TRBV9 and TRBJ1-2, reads DSGVTQTPKHLITATGQRVTLRCSPRSGDLSVYWYQQSLDQGLQFLIQYYNGEERAKGNILERFSAQQFPDLHSELNLSSLELGDSALYFCASSVAYGANYGYTFGSGTRLTVV.

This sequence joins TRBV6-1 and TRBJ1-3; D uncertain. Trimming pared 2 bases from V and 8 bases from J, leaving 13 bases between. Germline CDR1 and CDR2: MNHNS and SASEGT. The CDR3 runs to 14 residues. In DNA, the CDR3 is TGTGCCAGCAGTGAACAGACGGCGGCATACACCATATATTTT. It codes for CASSEQTAAYTIYF.

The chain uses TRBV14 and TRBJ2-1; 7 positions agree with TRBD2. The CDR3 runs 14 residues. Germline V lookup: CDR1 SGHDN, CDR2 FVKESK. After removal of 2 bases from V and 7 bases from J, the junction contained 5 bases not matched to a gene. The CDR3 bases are TGTGCCAGCAGCCAACGGGTGCGGGAGAATGAGCAGTTCTTC. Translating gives CASSQRVRENEQFF.

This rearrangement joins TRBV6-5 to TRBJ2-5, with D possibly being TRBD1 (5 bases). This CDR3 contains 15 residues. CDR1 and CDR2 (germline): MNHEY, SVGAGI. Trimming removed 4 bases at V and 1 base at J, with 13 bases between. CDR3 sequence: CASSSPGLGQETQYF. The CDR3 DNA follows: TGTGCCAGCAGTTCGCCAGGGCTAGGCCAAGAGACCCAGTACTTC.

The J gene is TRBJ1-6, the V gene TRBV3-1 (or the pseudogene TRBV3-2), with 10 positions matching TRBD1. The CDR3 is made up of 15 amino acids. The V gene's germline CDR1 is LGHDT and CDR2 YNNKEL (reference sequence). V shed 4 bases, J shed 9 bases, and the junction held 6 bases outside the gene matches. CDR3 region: CASSPRDRGGSPLHF. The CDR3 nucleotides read TGTGCCAGCAGCCCCCGGGACAGGGGAGGTTCACCCCTCCACTTT.

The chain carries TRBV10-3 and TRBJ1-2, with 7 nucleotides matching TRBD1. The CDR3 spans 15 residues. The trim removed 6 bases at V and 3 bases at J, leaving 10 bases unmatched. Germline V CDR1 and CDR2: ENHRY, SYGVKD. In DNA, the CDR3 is TGTGCCATCAGAAATAGACTCGACAGGGACTATGGCTACACCTTC. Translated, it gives CAIRNRLDRDYGYTF.

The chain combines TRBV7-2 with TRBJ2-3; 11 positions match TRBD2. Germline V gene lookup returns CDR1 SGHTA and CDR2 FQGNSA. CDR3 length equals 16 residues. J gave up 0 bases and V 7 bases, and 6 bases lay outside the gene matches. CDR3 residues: CASTRSGRASTDTQYF. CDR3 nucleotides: TGTGCCAGCACCCGTAGCGGGAGGGCCAGCACAGATACGCAGTATTTT. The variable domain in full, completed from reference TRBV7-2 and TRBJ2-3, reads GAGVSQSPSNKVTEKGKDVELRCDPISGHTALYWYRQSLGQGLEFLIYFQGNSAPDKSGLPSDRFSAERTGGSVSTLTIQRTQQEDSAVYLCASTRSGRASTDTQYFGPGTRLTVL.

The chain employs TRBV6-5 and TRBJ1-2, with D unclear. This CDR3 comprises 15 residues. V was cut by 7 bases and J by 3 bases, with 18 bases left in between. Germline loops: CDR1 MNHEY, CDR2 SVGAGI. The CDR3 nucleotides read TGTGCCAGCACCGAGGACCCCGCCCGCCACTATGGCTACACCTTC. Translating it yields CASTEDPARHYGYTF.

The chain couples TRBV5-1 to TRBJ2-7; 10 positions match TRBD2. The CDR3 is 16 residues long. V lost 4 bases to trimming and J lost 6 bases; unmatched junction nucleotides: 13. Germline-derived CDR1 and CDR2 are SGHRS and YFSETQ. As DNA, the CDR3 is TGCGCCAGCAGCCAGAATTCGGGACTAGCGCAAAGCGAGCAGTACTTC. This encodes CASSQNSGLAQSEQYF.

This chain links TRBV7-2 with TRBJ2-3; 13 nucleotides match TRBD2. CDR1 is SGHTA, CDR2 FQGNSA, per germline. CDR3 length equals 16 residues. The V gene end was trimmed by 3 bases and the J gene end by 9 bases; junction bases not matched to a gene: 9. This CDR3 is CASSFSGTSGARTQYF. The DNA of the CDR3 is TGTGCCAGCAGCTTTTCGGGGACTAGCGGGGCTCGCACGCAGTATTTT.

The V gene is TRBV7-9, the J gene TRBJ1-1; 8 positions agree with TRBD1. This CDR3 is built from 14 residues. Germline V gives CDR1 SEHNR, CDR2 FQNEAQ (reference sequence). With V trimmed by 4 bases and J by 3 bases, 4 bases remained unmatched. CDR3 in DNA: TGTGCCAGCAGCTCAAACAGGGGGGACACTGAAGCTTTCTTT. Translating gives CASSSNRGDTEAFF. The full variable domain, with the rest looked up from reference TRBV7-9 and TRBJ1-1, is DTGVSQNPRHKITKRGQNVTFRCDPISEHNRLYWYRQTLGQGPEFLTYFQNEAQLEKSRLLSDRFSAERPKGSFSTLEIQRTEQGDSAMYLCASSSNRGDTEAFFGQGTRLTVV.

As DNA, the CDR3 is TGTGCCAGCGGGAAGACAGGGAGTTATGGCTACACCTTC. Protein sequence: CASGKTGSYGYTF. V and J are TRBV6-4 and TRBJ1-2, with 7 bases identical to TRBD1. With V trimmed by 8 bases and J by 5 bases, 8 bases remained unmatched. This CDR3 region has 13 residues. Germline lookup yields CDR1 MRHNA and CDR2 SNTAGT.

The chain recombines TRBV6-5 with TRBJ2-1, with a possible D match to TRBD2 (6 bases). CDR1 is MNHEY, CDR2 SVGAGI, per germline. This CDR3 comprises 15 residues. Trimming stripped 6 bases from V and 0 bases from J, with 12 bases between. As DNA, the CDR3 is TGTGCCAGCAGACAAGCGGGTTTCTCCTACAATGAGCAGTTCTTC. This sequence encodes CASRQAGFSYNEQFF.

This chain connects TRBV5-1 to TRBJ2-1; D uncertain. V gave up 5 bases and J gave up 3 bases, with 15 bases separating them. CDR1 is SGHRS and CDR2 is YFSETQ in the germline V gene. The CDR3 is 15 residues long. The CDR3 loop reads CASSPDLRRYNEQFF. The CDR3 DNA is TGCGCCAGCAGTCCGGACCTAAGGCGCTACAATGAGCAGTTCTTC.

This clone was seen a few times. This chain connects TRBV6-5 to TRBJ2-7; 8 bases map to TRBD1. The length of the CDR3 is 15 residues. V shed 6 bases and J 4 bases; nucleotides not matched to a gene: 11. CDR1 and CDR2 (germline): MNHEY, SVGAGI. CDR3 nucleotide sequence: TGTGCCAGCAGAATAGACTCCGGACAGGGATACGAGCAGTACTTC. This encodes CASRIDSGQGYEQYF.

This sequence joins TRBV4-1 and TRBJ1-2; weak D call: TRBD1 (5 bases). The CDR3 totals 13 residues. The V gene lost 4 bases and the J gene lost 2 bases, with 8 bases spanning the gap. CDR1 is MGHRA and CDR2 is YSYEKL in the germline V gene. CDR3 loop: CASSPGGNYGYTF. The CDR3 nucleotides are TGCGCCAGCAGCCCGGGGGGGAACTATGGCTACACCTTC.

The CDR3: CASRGTSGGNANTGELFF. The CDR3 bases are TGCGCCAGCAGAGGGACTAGCGGGGGGAACGCGAACACCGGGGAGCTGTTTTTT. The rearrangement uses TRBV5-1 and TRBJ2-2; 15 bases are shared with TRBD2. CDR1 and CDR2 from the germline V gene are SGHRS and YFSETQ. V gave up 5 bases and J gave up 0 bases; unmatched junction bases: 5. The CDR3 runs 18 residues.

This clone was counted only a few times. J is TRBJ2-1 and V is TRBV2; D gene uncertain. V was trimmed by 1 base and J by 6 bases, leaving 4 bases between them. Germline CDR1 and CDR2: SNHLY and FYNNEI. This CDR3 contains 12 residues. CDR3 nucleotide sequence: TGTGCCAGCAGTGAAGATCGCAATGAGCAGTTCTTC. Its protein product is CASSEDRNEQFF. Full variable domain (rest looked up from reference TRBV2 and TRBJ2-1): EPEVTQTPSHQVTQMGQEVILRCVPISNHLYFYWYRQILGQKVEFLVSFYNNEISEKSEIFDDQFSVERPDGSNFTLKIRSTKLEDSAMYFCASSEDRNEQFFGPGTRLTVL.

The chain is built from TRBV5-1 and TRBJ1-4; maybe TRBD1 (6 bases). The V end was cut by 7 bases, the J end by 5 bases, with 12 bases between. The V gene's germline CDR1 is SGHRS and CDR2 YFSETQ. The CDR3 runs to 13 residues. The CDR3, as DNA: TGCGCCAGCGGCCGGGACACAAATGAAAAACTGTTTTTT. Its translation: CASGRDTNEKLFF.

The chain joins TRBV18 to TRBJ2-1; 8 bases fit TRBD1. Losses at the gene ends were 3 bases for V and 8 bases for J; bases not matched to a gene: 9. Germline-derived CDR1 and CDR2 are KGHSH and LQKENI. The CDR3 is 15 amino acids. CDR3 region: CASSPLLGQGDEQFF. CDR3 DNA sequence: TGTGCCAGCTCACCGCTCCTTGGACAGGGAGATGAGCAGTTCTTC.

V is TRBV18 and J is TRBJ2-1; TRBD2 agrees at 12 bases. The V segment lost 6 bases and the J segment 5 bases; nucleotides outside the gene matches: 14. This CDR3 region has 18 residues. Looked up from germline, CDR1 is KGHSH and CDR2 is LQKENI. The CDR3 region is CASSSRGPSGREDNEQFF. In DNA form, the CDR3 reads TGTGCCAGCTCCTCACGCGGTCCTAGCGGGAGGGAGGACAATGAGCAGTTCTTC.